This T cell receptor beta chain was obtained from a study of blood T cell repertoires in COVID-19. Between the trimmed V and J ends, which lost 8 bases and 2 bases, there was a span of 12 bases. Germline lookup yields CDR1 MNHEY and CDR2 SVGAGI. The CDR3 totals 13 residues. This clone was counted between two and nine times. Measured with immunoSEQ multiplex PCR; TCRdb has only the in-frame clones, and not every one. The sample shows approximately 290,000 clones, roughly nine tenths of them seen only once. The origin of this receptor is a woman in her 30s with COVID-19, enrolled during active disease. This chain uses TRBV6-5 with TRBJ1-1; D not resolved. Sequenced sample: peripheral blood. For the CDR3, the DNA is TGTGCCAGCTATCTCTCCCTTAACACTGAAGCTTTCTTT. This codes for CASYLSLNTEAFF.